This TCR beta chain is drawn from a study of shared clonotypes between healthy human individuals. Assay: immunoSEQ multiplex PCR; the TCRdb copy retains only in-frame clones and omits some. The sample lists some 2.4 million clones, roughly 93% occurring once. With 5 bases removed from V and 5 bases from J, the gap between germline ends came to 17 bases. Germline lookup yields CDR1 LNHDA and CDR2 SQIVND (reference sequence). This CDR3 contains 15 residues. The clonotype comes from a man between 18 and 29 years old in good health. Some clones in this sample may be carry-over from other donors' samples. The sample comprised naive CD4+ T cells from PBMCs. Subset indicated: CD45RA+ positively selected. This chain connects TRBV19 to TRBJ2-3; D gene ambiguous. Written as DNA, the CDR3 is TGTGCCAGTAGTGACTTGGTAGCCGGCCAAGATACGCAGTATTTT. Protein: CASSDLVAGQDTQYF.